This record covers a single TCR beta chain. No antigen is known for it. The authors ran a second PCR of about 7 to 12 cycles using a sample-barcoded 5' primer and a J-beta primer mix. Through a template-switch adaptor with 12 random nucleotides, each cDNA molecule received a tag. From the 5' RACE reads, TCRdb called clonotypes with MiXCR, one entry per CDR3 protein. The data show 780,000 or so distinct CDR3 sequences, about 56% seen once. The CDR3 loop spans 15 amino acids. V gave up 1 base and J gave up 1 base, with 10 bases separating them. From germline, CDR1 is LGHDT and CDR2 YNNKEL (reference sequence). The data were obtained in a study of blood T cells in healthy people across ages. Study-wide results and caveats: CMV status of donors was unknown, possibly confounding expanded clonotype changes.

Sequencing was performed on blood. V is TRBV3-1 and J is TRBJ1-1; D not resolved. This clonotype was sampled from a man aged 35 to 55 in good health. CDR3 DNA sequence: TGTGCCAGCAGCCAAGTGTCTCCCTGGAACACTGAAGCTTTCTTT. Translation gives CASSQVSPWNTEAFF.